This T cell receptor beta chain was recorded in a study of blood T cells in healthy people across ages. This clonotype was seen a few times. Its specificity is unknown. Next came a second PCR, run for about 6 to 11 cycles, which used a sample-barcoded 5' primer along with a J-beta primer mix. TCRdb re-called the 5' RACE reads with MiXCR, one entry per CDR3 protein. The sample yields fewer than 750,000 distinct CDR3 sequences, less than 60% seen once. Whole-study findings and limits: A roughly linear age-dependent decrease characterized TCR beta diversity per million T cells.

V dropped 1 base and J dropped 2; count of bases not matched to a gene: 6. Per the germline V gene, CDR1 is DFQATT and CDR2 is SNEGSKA (reference sequence). The CDR3 totals 15 residues. This TCR came from a man older than 75 in good health. The sequenced sample was blood. The gene calls are TRBV20-1 and TRBJ1-2, with 8 bases lining up with TRBD1. DNA of the CDR3: TGCAGTGCTAGAGTACCCGGGGACAGGAACTATGGCTACACCTTC. It codes for CSARVPGDRNYGYTF.